These 23 T cell receptor beta chains originate from one sample sequenced in a study of beta chain features in type 1 diabetes. Study results and caveats: Type 1 diabetes patients had moderately but significantly shorter TCRB CDR3s in all four CD4+ subsets.

Sequencing targeted expressed TCRB transcripts, as all isolated RNA had been reverse transcribed. Libraries were prepared by immunoSEQ multiplex PCR; TCRdb keeps only in-frame clonotypes and omits some of them. The sample carries 400,000 or so clones, 9.6% recorded once. These receptors have no known antigen. Material: central memory CD4+ T cells from blood. The source is a young man with type 1 diabetes.

This clone was seen at least ten times. The chain combines TRBV19 with TRBJ2-1; TRBD1 matches at 8 bases. After removal of 4 bases from V and 10 bases from J, the junction contained 9 bases not matched to a gene. This CDR3 is built from 14 residues. Germline V gives CDR1 LNHDA, CDR2 SQIVND (reference sequence). DNA for the CDR3: TGTGCCAGTAGTACCCGGGACAGGAGGTTCGAGCAGTTCTTC. Its translation is CASSTRDRRFEQFF.

The chain recombines TRBV5-1 with TRBJ2-1; no firm D call. V shed 1 base and J shed 14 bases, with 16 bases lying between them. Germline CDR1 and CDR2: SGHRS and YFSETQ. CDR3 length: 13 residues. CDR3 region: CASSLKPGDRKFF. As DNA, the CDR3 is TGCGCCAGCAGCTTGAAACCGGGTGATAGAAAGTTCTTC.

This clone turned up a few times. This chain joins TRBV5-4 and TRBJ1-2; TRBD1 matches at 8 bases. After removal of 4 bases from V and 1 base from J, the junction contained 9 bases not matched to a gene. The CDR3 length is 16 residues. Germline V gives CDR1 SGHNT, CDR2 YYREEE (reference sequence). CDR3 bases: TGTGCCAGCAGCCACGACAGGGGCGCCAGTAACTATGGCTACACCTTC. This translates into CASSHDRGASNYGYTF.

This clone was counted between two and nine times. Distinct nucleotide sequences in the sample also encode this CDR3. The chain carries TRBV7-9 and TRBJ2-2, with TRBD2 as a possible D gene (5 bases). The CDR3 is made up of 16 amino acids. V lost 1 base to trimming and J lost 2 bases, with 11 bases between them. The germline V gene encodes CDR1 SEHNR and CDR2 FQNEAQ (reference sequence). The CDR3 nucleotides are TGTGCCAGCAGCTTAGGACTGGGAGCCAACACCGGGGAGCTGTTTTTT. This translates into CASSLGLGANTGELFF. The full variable domain, rest sourced from reference TRBV7-9 and TRBJ2-2, is DTGVSQNPRHKITKRGQNVTFRCDPISEHNRLYWYRQTLGQGPEFLTYFQNEAQLEKSRLLSDRFSAERPKGSFSTLEIQRTEQGDSAMYLCASSLGLGANTGELFFGEGSRLTVL.

This clone has more than one count but fewer than ten. The chain uses TRBV19 and TRBJ2-7; a possible D gene is TRBD1 (5 bases). The CDR3 loop spans 14 amino acids. Looked up from germline, CDR1 is LNHDA and CDR2 is SQIVND (reference sequence). The V end lost 5 bases, the J end lost 0 bases, and 11 bases lay between the germline ends. CDR3 residues: CASSRQTSSYEQYF. The CDR3 nucleotides read TGTGCCAGTAGTCGACAGACAAGCTCCTACGAGCAGTACTTC. The entire variable domain, with the rest obtained from reference TRBV19 and TRBJ2-7, is as follows: DGGITQSPKYLFRKEGQNVTLSCEQNLNHDAMYWYRQDPGQGLRLIYYSQIVNDFQKGDIAEGYSVSREKKESFPLTVTSAQKNPTAFYLCASSRQTSSYEQYFGPGTRLTVT.

The V gene is TRBV7-2, the J gene TRBJ1-1; no definite D call. V was shortened by 5 bases and J by 1 base, with 8 bases between the two germline ends. CDR3 length: 13 amino acids. Germline assignment: CDR1 SGHTA and CDR2 FQGNSA. The DNA of the CDR3 is TGTGCCAGCAGCCAAGGAACGAACACTGAAGCTTTCTTT. This translates into CASSQGTNTEAFF.

This clone was counted between two and nine times. The gene calls are TRBV5-1 and TRBJ2-2, with 7 bases fitting TRBD2. Trimming cost V 3 bases and J 7 bases; bases outside gene matches: 6. CDR1 is SGHRS and CDR2 is YFSETQ in the germline V gene. This CDR3 is built from 14 residues. The CDR3 region is CASSSPWEGGELFF. The CDR3 nucleotides are TGCGCCAGCAGCTCCCCGTGGGAGGGCGGGGAGCTGTTTTTT.

This rearrangement joins TRBV19 to TRBJ2-7; 9 bases are shared with TRBD1. Germline-derived CDR1 and CDR2 are LNHDA and SQIVND (reference sequence). The CDR3 loop spans 15 amino acids. Losses at the gene ends were 9 bases for V and 5 bases for J; bases not matched to a gene: 14. The CDR3 DNA follows: TGTGCCAGCCAACAGGGGGCGGCCAGTAAGGACGAGCAGTACTTC. It specifies CASQQGAASKDEQYF.

CDR3 in DNA: TGTGCCAGTAGTATTGAGGGTGACACCTCTTCCCAGTATTTT. Translating gives CASSIEGDTSSQYF. This rearrangement joins TRBV19 to TRBJ2-3; weak D call: TRBD2 (5 bases). The CDR3 is made up of 14 amino acids. The germline V and J ends were trimmed by 3 bases and 12 bases, with 19 bases remaining between them. Looked up from germline, CDR1 is LNHDA and CDR2 is SQIVND (reference sequence).

V usage is TRBV30 and J usage is TRBJ2-1; perhaps TRBD2 as D (5 bases). Between the trimmed V and J ends, which lost 2 bases and 7 bases, there was a span of 12 bases. The CDR3 has 13 amino acids. CDR1 and CDR2 from the germline V gene are GTSNPN and SVGIG (reference sequence). CDR3 sequence: CAWSTDGDNEQFF. As DNA, the CDR3 is TGTGCCTGGAGTACCGACGGGGATAATGAGCAGTTCTTC.

The chain carries TRBV11-2 and TRBJ1-2; 8 positions match TRBD1. Germline V gene data show CDR1 as SGHAT and CDR2 as FQNNGV. The CDR3 is 15 residues long. V lost 6 bases to trimming and J lost 6 bases; unmatched junction nucleotides: 12. DNA for the CDR3: TGTGCCAGCAGTCCAGACAGGGGAAAACGCGATGGCTACACCTTC. Translating gives CASSPDRGKRDGYTF.

The table lists this clone with a few counts. The chain employs TRBV4-1 and TRBJ2-7; TRBD1 matches at 8 bases. V trimming: 1 base; J trimming: 3 bases; junction bases outside the gene matches: 5. The CDR3 is 15 residues long. Germline assignment: CDR1 MGHRA and CDR2 YSYEKL. The CDR3 nucleotides read TGCGCCAGCAGCCAAGCATTGGACAGGGACTACGAGCAGTACTTC. It is translated as CASSQALDRDYEQYF.

The gene calls are TRBV7-2 and TRBJ1-1; no definite D call. The CDR3 length is 14 residues. With 5 bases removed from V and 5 bases from J, the gap between germline ends came to 15 bases. Germline V gene lookup returns CDR1 SGHTA and CDR2 FQGNSA. The CDR3 is CASSLGPGRTEAFF. CDR3 in DNA: TGTGCCAGCAGCCTCGGCCCGGGGAGGACTGAAGCTTTCTTT.

This clone was found a few times. The chain recombines TRBV9 with TRBJ2-2; D gene unclear. The CDR3 runs to 13 residues. The V gene's germline CDR1 is SGDLS and CDR2 YYNGEE. V gave up 5 bases and J gave up 4 bases, with 9 bases separating them. The CDR3 nucleotides are TGTGCCAGCAGGATAGGGCGCACCGGGGAGCTGTTTTTT. Protein: CASRIGRTGELFF.

This clone was seen a few times. V is TRBV6-1 and J is TRBJ1-2; 8 bases line up with TRBD1. The CDR3 sequence is 13 residues long. The J segment lost 1 base and the V segment lost 9 bases, leaving 4 bases of the junction unmatched. The germline CDR1 and CDR2 sequences are MNHNS and SASEGT. The CDR3 sequence: CASLRGLNYGYTF. CDR3 nucleotide sequence: TGTGCCAGTCTCAGGGGGCTTAACTATGGCTACACCTTC.

J is TRBJ2-1 and V is TRBV7-8; 15 bases line up with TRBD2. Trimming cost V 5 bases and J 9 bases; bases outside gene matches: 11. Germline values: CDR1 SGHVS, CDR2 FQNEAQ. The CDR3 is 17 amino acids. The CDR3 nucleotides are TGTGCCAGCAGCCGCCACCAGGGACTAGCGGGAGGATTTGAGCAGTTCTTC. Its translation is CASSRHQGLAGGFEQFF. Supplemented by reference TRBV7-8 and TRBJ2-1, the full variable domain reads GAGVSQSPRYKVAKRGQDVALRCDPISGHVSLFWYQQALGQGPEFLTYFQNEAQLDKSGLPSDRFFAERPEGSVSTLKIQRTQQEDSAVYLCASSRHQGLAGGFEQFFGPGTRLTVL.

As for this clone: Different DNA sequences within this sample yield the same CDR3. The chain combines TRBV4-1 with TRBJ2-3; possibly TRBD1 or TRBD2 for D (5 bases each). CDR1 and CDR2 (germline): MGHRA, YSYEKL. CDR3 size: 15 residues. Trimming removed 4 bases from V and 6 bases from J, with 17 bases in between. The CDR3: CASSRSGQNTDTQYF. In nucleotides, the CDR3 is TGCGCCAGCAGCCGGTCGGGGCAAAACACGGATACGCAGTATTTT.

This clone has only a few counts. V usage is TRBV7-2 and J usage is TRBJ1-1; tentatively, D is TRBD1 (5 bases). Trimming removed 4 bases at V and 8 bases at J, with 14 bases between. This CDR3 has 13 residues. CDR1 SGHTA and CDR2 FQGNSA come from the germline V gene. CDR3 coding DNA: TGTGCCAGCAGCTCCATTCGGGACTTGGAAGCTTTCTTT. Translation: CASSSIRDLEAFF.

This clone was observed a few times. CDR3 amino acids: CASSQGLRTGIGETQYF. CDR3 bases: TGCGCCAGCAGCCAGGGTCTAAGGACAGGAATCGGGGAGACCCAGTACTTC. The chain combines TRBV4-3 with TRBJ2-5, with 7 bases matching TRBD1. Germline CDR1 reads LGHNA; CDR2 reads YSLEER. CDR3 length: 17 amino acids. V lost 3 bases and J lost 5; bases outside the gene matches: 15.

This clone has only a few counts. J is TRBJ2-1 and V is TRBV5-1; maybe TRBD1 (5 bases). Germline CDR1 is SGHRS and CDR2 is YFSETQ. V lost 5 bases and J lost 5, with 11 bases in between. The CDR3 loop spans 13 amino acids. CDR3 in DNA: TGCGCCAGCAGTATTGACAGCCACAATGAGCAGTTCTTC. Residues: CASSIDSHNEQFF.

This clone appeared many times. CDR3 DNA sequence: TGTGCCAGCAGGCGAGGGGGAAGTCCGGGTGAGCAGTTCTTC. This codes for CASRRGGSPGEQFF. The rearrangement uses TRBV2 and TRBJ2-1, with D perhaps matching TRBD1 (6 bases). The CDR3 loop spans 14 amino acids. The germline gives CDR1 SNHLY, CDR2 FYNNEI. Trimming took 6 bases from V and 9 from J, leaving 18 bases between them. Using reference TRBV2 and TRBJ2-1 for the parts outside the CDR3, the full variable domain is EPEVTQTPSHQVTQMGQEVILRCVPISNHLYFYWYRQILGQKVEFLVSFYNNEISEKSEIFDDQFSVERPDGSNFTLKIRSTKLEDSAMYFCASRRGGSPGEQFFGPGTRLTVL.

This clone has more than one count but fewer than ten. This chain links TRBV28 with TRBJ1-5; no clear D. V shed 5 bases and J shed 2 bases, with 4 bases lying between them. This CDR3 is built from 12 residues. The germline gives CDR1 MDHEN, CDR2 SYDVKM. CDR3 in DNA: TGTGCCAGCAGTACACGCAATCAGCCCCAGCATTTT. As protein: CASSTRNQPQHF.

This clone has ten or more counts. The chain carries TRBV4-1 and TRBJ2-6, with D tentatively TRBD1 (6 bases). V was clipped by 0 bases and J by 2 bases, with 14 bases between them. The CDR3 contains 18 residues. Germline CDR1 is MGHRA and CDR2 is YSYEKL. The CDR3 DNA reads as TGCGCCAGCAGCCAAGATAGGGGGACCGGGACTGGGGCCAACGTCCTGACTTTC. Residues: CASSQDRGTGTGANVLTF.